This record looks at one TCR beta chain sequence and its context. Under the authors' procedure: The assay estimated nucleated cells by amplifying reference gene primers. Data came from immunoSEQ multiplex PCR; TCRdb stores just in-frame clones and leaves some out. The V and J calls and clone size come from that table; D and trimming were worked out from the DNA. The top ten clones hold about 6.9% of a sample with 150,000 to 250,000 clones, approximately 84% of them seen once. The sample belongs to a study of blood T cell repertoires in COVID-19. Study-level background: There were acute and convalescent COVID-19 samples, and they came from the United States, Italy and Spain. The analysed material was cDNA or gDNA that came from T cells, B-cell-depleted T cells, or PBMCs.

This clonotype was sampled from a human donor with acute or convalescent COVID-19. The donor label of this sample is uncertain. The sequenced sample consisted of peripheral blood.

The DNA of the CDR3 is TGCGCCAGCAGCCAAGAAGTATGGACGGAGACCAGGGCTTACAATGAGCAGTTCTTC. It is translated as CASSQEVWTETRAYNEQFF. The V and J genes are TRBV4-1 and TRBJ2-1; the D gene is possibly TRBD1 (5 bases). The CDR3 spans 19 residues. Deletions cut 0 bases from V and 4 bases from J, with 22 bases between. The V gene's germline CDR1 is MGHRA and CDR2 YSYEKL.